Listed here is a single T cell receptor (beta chain). What it binds is not known. Germline V lookup: CDR1 SGHNT, CDR2 YYREEE (reference sequence). After removal of 7 bases from V and 4 bases from J, the junction contained 8 bases not matched to a gene. This CDR3 is built from 14 residues. The sample comes from a study of glioma-infiltrating T cells. Whole-study findings and limits: Tissue-blood divergence was below expectation in non-neoplastic patients, above in gliomas.

Amplification of TCR alpha and beta CDR3 regions from RNA used iRepertoire nested multiplex PCR. One-step reverse transcription and amplification started from approximately 100-400 ng of tissue mRNA or PBMC total RNA. TCRdb fed the multiplex PCR reads into MiXCR, producing one record per CDR3 protein. Altogether some 190,000 distinct CDR3 sequences are present, 32% being singletons, with the ten largest covering roughly a fifth. The sample taken for sequencing was glioma tissue, nonneoplastic brain tissue, or PBMCs (not recorded which). This TCR derives from a human donor with low-grade glioma or glioblastoma, undergoing nonglioma brain surgery, or in good health (not recorded which). The J gene is TRBJ2-7, the V gene TRBV5-4; TRBD1 agrees at 10 bases. In DNA, the CDR3 is TGTGCCAGCGGCAGACAGGGGGCACAGTACGAGCAGTACTTC. It specifies CASGRQGAQYEQYF.